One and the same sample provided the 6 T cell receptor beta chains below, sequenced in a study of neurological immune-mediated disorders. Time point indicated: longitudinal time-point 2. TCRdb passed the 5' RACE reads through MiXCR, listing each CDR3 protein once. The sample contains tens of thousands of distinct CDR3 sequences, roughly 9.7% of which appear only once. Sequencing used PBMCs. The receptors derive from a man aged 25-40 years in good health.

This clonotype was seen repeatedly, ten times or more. The CDR3 is CSAKKDRDFGNTIYF. The CDR3, as DNA: TGCAGCGCGAAAAAGGACAGGGACTTTGGAAACACCATATATTTT. The J gene is TRBJ1-3, the V gene TRBV29-1; TRBD1 matches 8 bases. Trimming removed 7 bases from V and 3 bases from J; junction bases left unmatched: 11. The CDR3 runs 15 residues. The germline V gene has CDR1 SQVTM and CDR2 ANQGSEA.

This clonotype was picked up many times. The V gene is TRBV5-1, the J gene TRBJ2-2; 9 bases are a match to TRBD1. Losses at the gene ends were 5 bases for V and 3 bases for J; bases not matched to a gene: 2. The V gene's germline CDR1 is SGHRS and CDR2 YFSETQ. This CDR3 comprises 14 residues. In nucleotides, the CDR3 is TGCGCCAGCAGATGGACAGGGGACACCGGGGAGCTGTTTTTT. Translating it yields CASRWTGDTGELFF.

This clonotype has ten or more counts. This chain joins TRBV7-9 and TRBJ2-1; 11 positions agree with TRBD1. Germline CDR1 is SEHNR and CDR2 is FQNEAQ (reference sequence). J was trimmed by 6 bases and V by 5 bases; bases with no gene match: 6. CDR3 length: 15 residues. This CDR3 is CASSPGTGGPNEQFF. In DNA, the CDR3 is TGTGCCAGCAGCCCTGGGACAGGGGGTCCCAATGAGCAGTTCTTC.

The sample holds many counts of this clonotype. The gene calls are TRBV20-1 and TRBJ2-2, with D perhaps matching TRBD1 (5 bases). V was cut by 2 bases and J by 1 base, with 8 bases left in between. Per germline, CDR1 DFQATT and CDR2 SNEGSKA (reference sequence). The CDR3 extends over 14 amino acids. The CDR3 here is CSARRQGNTGELFF. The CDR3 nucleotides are TGCAGTGCTAGAAGGCAGGGGAACACCGGGGAGCTGTTTTTT.

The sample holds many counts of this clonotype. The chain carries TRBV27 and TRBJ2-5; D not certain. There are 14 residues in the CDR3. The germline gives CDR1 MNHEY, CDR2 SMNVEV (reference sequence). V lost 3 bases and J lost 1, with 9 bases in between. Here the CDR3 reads CASSFMARQETQYF. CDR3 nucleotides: TGTGCCAGCAGTTTTATGGCCCGCCAAGAGACCCAGTACTTC.

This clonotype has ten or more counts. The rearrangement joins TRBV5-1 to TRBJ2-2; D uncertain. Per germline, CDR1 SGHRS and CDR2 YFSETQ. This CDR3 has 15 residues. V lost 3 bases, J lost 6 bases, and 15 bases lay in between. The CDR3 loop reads CASSSLIATSGELFF. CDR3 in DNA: TGCGCCAGCAGCTCGCTTATAGCTACCTCCGGGGAGCTGTTTTTT. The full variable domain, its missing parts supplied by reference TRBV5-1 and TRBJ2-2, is KAGVTQTPRYLIKTRGQQVTLSCSPISGHRSVSWYQQTPGQGLQFLFEYFSETQRNKGNFPGRFSGRQFSNSRSEMNVSTLELGDSALYLCASSSLIATSGELFFGEGSRLTVL.